The 27 T cell receptor beta chains in this list originate from one sample, sequenced in a study of blood T cell repertoires in COVID-19. Using immunoSEQ multiplex PCR, the repertoire was profiled, and TCRdb retains in-frame clones only, with some absent. The table shows roughly 250,000 clones, with approximately 88% occurring only once. The sample comprised PBMCs or T cells enriched from blood (not recorded which). Every receptor here comes from a woman aged 25 to 39 with acute COVID-19.

Remarks on this clone: Its ends do not fully match the called genes, so a read error is possible. This sequence joins TRBV29-1 and TRBJ2-7; TRBD2 matches 13 bases. The CDR3 contains 14 residues. Germline lookup yields CDR1 SQVTM and CDR2 ANQGSEA. The CDR3 DNA is TGCAGCGTTGGACAGCTGGACGGGACTAGCGGGGCCCCATTC. It specifies CSVGQLDGTSGAPF.

The chain joins TRBV19 to TRBJ2-1, with D perhaps TRBD2 (7 bases). Germline CDR1 reads LNHDA; CDR2 reads SQIVND (reference sequence). V dropped 5 bases and J dropped 7 bases, with 21 bases sitting between them. This CDR3 is built from 16 residues. CDR3 DNA sequence: TGTGCCAGTAGTGGGTCTTATGGGGGGGGGCGAAATGAGCAGTTCTTC. Amino acids: CASSGSYGGGRNEQFF. The whole variable domain, remainder taken from reference TRBV19 and TRBJ2-1, is DGGITQSPKYLFRKEGQNVTLSCEQNLNHDAMYWYRQDPGQGLRLIYYSQIVNDFQKGDIAEGYSVSREKKESFPLTVTSAQKNPTAFYLCASSGSYGGGRNEQFFGPGTRLTVL.

This chain joins TRBV19 and TRBJ1-2, with D unresolved. Trimming cost V 10 bases and J 3 bases, with 15 bases left between them. CDR1 and CDR2 from the germline V gene are LNHDA and SQIVND (reference sequence). There are 13 residues in the CDR3. Here the CDR3 reads CATNRRDYYGYTF. CDR3 bases: TGTGCCACTAACCGGCGGGATTACTATGGCTACACCTTC.

This chain connects TRBV5-6 to TRBJ2-7, with D tentatively TRBD1 (5 bases). Germline V gene sequence: CDR1 SGHDT, CDR2 YYEEEE. Trimming took off 6 bases at V and 4 bases at J, with 17 bases between the two ends. There are 14 residues in the CDR3. CDR3 sequence (DNA): TGTGCCAGCACCATCTGGACACAAACTTACGAGCAGTACTTC. Translation gives CASTIWTQTYEQYF.

This chain joins TRBV6-5 and TRBJ1-1; 8 bases agree with TRBD1. The CDR3 is 14 amino acids. Per the germline V gene, CDR1 is MNHEY and CDR2 is SVGAGI. Germline trimming cut 6 bases from V and 3 bases from J; bases unmatched to any gene: 6. The CDR3 DNA is TGTGCCAGCAGAGAGGACAGGGAGGACACTGAAGCTTTCTTT. Residues: CASREDREDTEAFF.

J is TRBJ1-1 and V is TRBV19; 7 positions match TRBD1. The junction had 4 bases not matched to a gene; V was cut back by 2 bases and J by 4 bases. CDR3 length: 14 amino acids. Germline loops: CDR1 LNHDA, CDR2 SQIVND (reference sequence). The DNA of the CDR3 is TGTGCCAGTAGTATACAAAGGGGGCCCACTGAAGCTTTCTTT. The encoded protein is CASSIQRGPTEAFF.

V is TRBV19 and J is TRBJ2-2; D is unresolved. Germline loops: CDR1 LNHDA, CDR2 SQIVND (reference sequence). The V gene lost 3 bases and the J gene lost 3 bases, with 8 bases spanning the gap. The CDR3 length is 14 residues. The CDR3 DNA sequence: TGTGCCAGTAGTATTAGAGGAGACACCGGGGAGCTGTTTTTT. This sequence encodes CASSIRGDTGELFF.

The rearrangement uses TRBV6-4 and TRBJ1-2; D gene uncertain. The V end was cut by 4 bases, the J end by 3 bases, with 15 bases between. The CDR3 is made up of 15 amino acids. Germline V lookup: CDR1 MRHNA, CDR2 SNTAGT. The CDR3 here is CASSVEPGGHYGYTF. CDR3 DNA: TGTGCCAGCAGTGTTGAACCAGGAGGTCACTATGGCTACACCTTC.

This clone was seen only once. The chain has TRBV3-1 (or the pseudogene TRBV3-2) and TRBJ1-5; D gene uncertain. Trimming took 1 base from V and 4 from J, leaving 11 bases between them. The CDR3 runs 15 residues. The V gene's germline CDR1 is LGHDT and CDR2 YNNKEL (reference sequence). The CDR3 spells CASSQGLTANQPQHF. The DNA for the CDR3 is TGTGCCAGCAGCCAAGGACTTACTGCAAATCAGCCCCAGCATTTT.

This clone is a singleton in its sample. V gene TRBV30 combines with J gene TRBJ1-3; D is perhaps TRBD1 (5 bases). The CDR3 extends over 14 amino acids. Looked up from germline, CDR1 is GTSNPN and CDR2 is SVGIG (reference sequence). V was trimmed by 2 bases and J by 3 bases, leaving 11 bases between them. The CDR3 sequence: CAWSQGGYGNTIYF. CDR3 sequence (DNA): TGTGCCTGGAGTCAGGGAGGGTATGGAAACACCATATATTTT.

The chain employs TRBV7-9 and TRBJ1-1; TRBD1 might be the D (5 bases). Germline V gene data show CDR1 as SEHNR and CDR2 as FQNEAQ (reference sequence). Trimming left V 5 bases short and J 0 bases short, with 13 bases between. The CDR3 spans 15 residues. CDR3 in amino acids: CASSADTQMNTEAFF. As DNA, the CDR3 is TGTGCCAGCAGCGCGGACACACAAATGAACACTGAAGCTTTCTTT. Filled out from reference TRBV7-9 and TRBJ1-1, the complete variable domain reads DTGVSQNPRHKITKRGQNVTFRCDPISEHNRLYWYRQTLGQGPEFLTYFQNEAQLEKSRLLSDRFSAERPKGSFSTLEIQRTEQGDSAMYLCASSADTQMNTEAFFGQGTRLTVV.

This clone was counted between two and nine times. The V and J genes are TRBV7-8 and TRBJ2-1; 7 positions agree with TRBD1. From germline, CDR1 is SGHVS and CDR2 FQNEAQ. V shed 5 bases and J 6 bases; nucleotides not matched to a gene: 13. This CDR3 region has 16 residues. CDR3 in amino acids: CASSPRDRASINEQFF. The CDR3 DNA follows: TGTGCCAGCAGCCCAAGAGACAGGGCGAGCATCAATGAGCAGTTCTTC.

This chain links TRBV19 with TRBJ2-3; 10 nucleotides align to TRBD1. Germline V CDR1 and CDR2: LNHDA, SQIVND (reference sequence). This CDR3 has 17 residues. V was clipped by 5 bases and J by 2 bases; unmatched bases: 10. Here the CDR3 reads CASSELTGTGATDTQYF. The CDR3 DNA is TGTGCCAGTAGTGAACTTACCGGGACAGGGGCCACAGATACGCAGTATTTT.

J is TRBJ1-1 and V is TRBV4-1; 7 nucleotides agree with TRBD1. J lost 2 bases, V lost 4 bases, and 7 bases had no gene match. The CDR3 has 15 amino acids. CDR1 and CDR2 (germline): MGHRA, YSYEKL. CDR3 amino acids: CASSPRQGLNTEAFF. In nucleotides, the CDR3 is TGCGCCAGCAGCCCTAGACAGGGACTTAACACTGAAGCTTTCTTT.

This clone has just one count. The J gene is TRBJ1-1, the V gene TRBV4-3; D gene uncertain. Germline CDR1 LGHNA, CDR2 YSLEER. This CDR3 comprises 14 residues. V lost 0 bases and J lost 5, with 10 bases in between. The CDR3 nucleotides are TGCGCCAGCAGCCAAGAACCGGGGAGGACTGAAGCTTTCTTT. Protein: CASSQEPGRTEAFF.

This chain joins TRBV5-1 and TRBJ2-2; TRBD1 is a possible D gene (6 bases). The CDR3 is 18 amino acids. Deletions cut 2 bases from V and 0 bases from J, with 17 bases between. Germline-derived CDR1 and CDR2 are SGHRS and YFSETQ. This CDR3 is CASSFPRSAGANTGELFF. The DNA for the CDR3 is TGCGCCAGCAGCTTCCCCCGTTCCGCAGGGGCGAACACCGGGGAGCTGTTTTTT.

The chain has TRBV2 and TRBJ1-4; D gene unclear. The CDR3 has 12 residues. CDR1 is SNHLY and CDR2 is FYNNEI in the germline V gene. Deletions cut 3 bases from V and 10 bases from J, with 9 bases between. CDR3 nucleotides: TGTGCCAGCAGTGACGGAGTCGGAAAACTGTTTTTT. It yields the protein CASSDGVGKLFF.

The CDR3 loop reads CASTAGTSGGGKETQYF. DNA of the CDR3: TGCGCCAGCACCGCCGGGACTAGCGGGGGGGGTAAAGAGACCCAGTACTTC. The chain joins TRBV4-1 to TRBJ2-5; 16 bases align to TRBD2. V lost 7 bases, J lost 3 bases, and 8 bases stayed unmatched. This CDR3 spans 17 amino acids. Germline CDR1 is MGHRA and CDR2 is YSYEKL.

This clone appeared a few times. V and J are TRBV7-2 and TRBJ2-3, with 8 bases fitting TRBD2. The CDR3 is 16 residues long. The V segment lost 1 base and the J segment 5 bases; nucleotides outside the gene matches: 8. Germline CDR1 SGHTA, CDR2 FQGNSA. The CDR3 here is CASSLDGGVVGDTQYF. CDR3 coding DNA: TGTGCCAGCAGCTTAGACGGGGGGGTGGTAGGAGATACGCAGTATTTT.

The rearrangement uses TRBV7-6 and TRBJ1-1, with D perhaps matching TRBD1 (6 bases). The CDR3 is 15 amino acids. V was cut by 6 bases and J by 0 bases, with 14 bases left in between. Germline lookup yields CDR1 SGHVS and CDR2 FNYEAQ. This chain's CDR3 is CASSLTGHLNTEAFF. The CDR3 coding sequence is TGTGCCAGCAGTTTGACGGGACACTTGAACACTGAAGCTTTCTTT.

The CDR3 here is CASSQPRTDLGTEAFF. Written as DNA, the CDR3 is TGTGCCAGTAGTCAACCTCGGACAGATCTTGGCACTGAAGCTTTCTTT. V usage is TRBV19 and J usage is TRBJ1-1, with D perhaps matching TRBD1 (6 bases). This CDR3 is built from 16 residues. Germline V gene sequence: CDR1 LNHDA, CDR2 SQIVND (reference sequence). Trimming removed 5 bases from V and 4 bases from J, with 20 bases in between.

The chain has TRBV11-2 and TRBJ1-4; the match to TRBD1 covers 9 bases. After removal of 5 bases from V and 8 bases from J, the junction contained 9 bases not matched to a gene. Germline V gene lookup returns CDR1 SGHAT and CDR2 FQNNGV. This CDR3 has 15 residues. The CDR3 DNA is TGTGCCAGCAGCGCCTGGGACAGGGTTGGGGAAAAACTGTTTTTT. Translation gives CASSAWDRVGEKLFF.

The chain recombines TRBV7-6 with TRBJ1-1; possibly TRBD1 for D (5 bases). The CDR3 covers 12 residues. Germline V gives CDR1 SGHVS, CDR2 FNYEAQ. V was clipped by 5 bases and J by 7 bases, with 11 bases between them. The CDR3 here is CASSKGENEAFF. For the CDR3, the DNA is TGTGCCAGCAGCAAAGGGGAAAATGAAGCTTTCTTT.

The V and J genes are TRBV6-2 or TRBV6-3 and TRBJ1-4; D not resolved. Between the trimmed V and J ends, which lost 4 bases and 3 bases, there was a span of 12 bases. CDR3 length: 15 amino acids. CDR1 and CDR2 (germline): MNHEY, SVGEGT. The CDR3 loop reads CASSSAGSPNEKLFF. In DNA form, the CDR3 reads TGTGCCAGCAGTTCCGCGGGCAGTCCTAATGAAAAACTGTTTTTT.

The chain combines TRBV6-1 with TRBJ2-4; 9 bases align to TRBD1. The J segment lost 2 bases and the V segment lost 3 bases, leaving 2 bases of the junction unmatched. Germline V gene lookup returns CDR1 MNHNS and CDR2 SASEGT. CDR3 length equals 15 residues. The CDR3: CASSEGTGTKNIQYF. The DNA for the CDR3 is TGTGCCAGCAGTGAGGGGACAGGGACCAAAAACATTCAGTACTTC.

This chain connects TRBV7-9 to TRBJ2-1; 8 nucleotides align to TRBD1. V shed 4 bases, J shed 6 bases, and the junction held 11 bases outside the gene matches. CDR1 SEHNR and CDR2 FQNEAQ come from the germline V gene (reference sequence). CDR3 length: 16 residues. CDR3 in DNA: TGTGCCAGCAGCTGGGTCAGGGGGCCTAATTCCAATGAGCAGTTCTTC. The encoded protein is CASSWVRGPNSNEQFF.

The CDR3 is CASSLVGSGNTIYF. The CDR3 DNA reads as TGCGCCAGCAGCTTGGTTGGTAGTGGAAACACCATATATTTT. The chain recombines TRBV5-1 with TRBJ1-3; D is unresolved. The germline V gene encodes CDR1 SGHRS and CDR2 YFSETQ. The CDR3 contains 14 residues. V shed 0 bases and J shed 3 bases, with 7 bases lying between them.